This TCR beta chain is drawn from a study of T cell repertoires in cytomegalovirus infection. This CDR3 has 16 residues. The germline CDR1 and CDR2 sequences are SGHDN and FVKESK. The V gene lost 1 base and the J gene lost 1 base, with 10 bases spanning the gap. This clonotype has a handful of counts. TCRdb reprocessed the reads via MiXCR and lists one record per CDR3 protein. The data contain 150,000 to 200,000 distinct CDR3 sequences, approximately 14% of them seen just once; the ten biggest clones take up 20% to 30%. The sample consisted of PBMCs. The receptor comes from a human donor in good health (CMV status not recorded). Some clones in this sample may be carry-over from other donors' samples. V gene TRBV14 combines with J gene TRBJ2-2; D may be TRBD1 (6 bases). Written as DNA, the CDR3 is TGTGCCAGCAGCCAAGCCTCGACAGGGAACACCGGGGAGCTGTTTTTT. This sequence encodes CASSQASTGNTGELFF.